A single sample gave rise to the 23 T cell receptor beta chains below, sequenced in a study of shared clonotypes between healthy human individuals. Libraries were prepared by immunoSEQ multiplex PCR; TCRdb keeps only in-frame clonotypes and omits some of them. This sample carries approximately 2,300,000 clones, around 93% of them seen once, and the ten largest clones take approximately 0.4%. Sequenced input: naive CD4+ T cells from PBMCs. Subset described: CD45RA+ positively selected. All receptors derive from a young man in good health. Some clones in this sample may be carry-over from other donors' samples.

Of note for this clone: Other DNA sequences in this specimen translate into the identical CDR3. The chain carries TRBV28 and TRBJ1-2, with a possible D match to TRBD1 (6 bases). Germline CDR1 is MDHEN and CDR2 is SYDVKM. The length of the CDR3 is 13 residues. Between the trimmed V and J ends, which lost 2 bases and 4 bases, there was a span of 8 bases. The CDR3 protein is CASSLQGSYGYTF. The CDR3, as DNA: TGTGCCAGCAGTTTACAGGGGAGCTATGGCTACACCTTC.

Points on this clone: Other DNA sequences in this specimen translate into the identical CDR3. This rearrangement joins TRBV30 to TRBJ1-3; no firm D call. The CDR3 is made up of 13 amino acids. Trimming removed 0 bases from V and 1 base from J, with 4 bases in between. The V gene's germline CDR1 is GTSNPN and CDR2 SVGIG (reference sequence). In DNA form, the CDR3 reads TGTGCCTGGAGTGTGGCATCTGGAAACACCATATATTTT. It translates to CAWSVASGNTIYF.

The chain couples TRBV5-6 to TRBJ2-2; no definite D call. The CDR3 has 12 residues. Deletions cut 2 bases from V and 6 bases from J, with 5 bases between. CDR1 is SGHDT and CDR2 is YYEEEE in the germline V gene. The CDR3 bases are TGTGCCAGCAGCTTCCCCCCCGGGGAGCTGTTTTTT. Its translation: CASSFPPGELFF.

This sequence joins TRBV5-1 and TRBJ2-5, with D uncertain. The CDR3 is 15 amino acids. Trimming removed 4 bases at V and 5 bases at J, with 18 bases between. The germline V gene encodes CDR1 SGHRS and CDR2 YFSETQ. CDR3 protein: CASSGMMAVAETQYF. CDR3 nucleotide sequence: TGCGCCAGCAGCGGAATGATGGCGGTTGCGGAGACCCAGTACTTC.

The J gene is TRBJ2-2, the V gene TRBV10-3; 7 positions agree with TRBD1. CDR3 size: 17 residues. Germline V gives CDR1 ENHRY, CDR2 SYGVKD. Trimming removed 0 bases from V and 5 bases from J; junction bases left unmatched: 9. CDR3 DNA: TGTGCCATCAGTGAGTCTTCGGCCAGGGGGAGTACCGGGGAGCTGTTTTTT. Residues: CAISESSARGSTGELFF.

Comment on this clone: Other DNA sequences in this sample translate to the same CDR3. The gene calls are TRBV6-6 and TRBJ1-5; the D gene is possibly TRBD1 (5 bases). The CDR3 is 12 amino acids. Trimming cost V 2 bases and J 7 bases, with 6 bases left between them. CDR1 and CDR2 (germline): MNHNY, SVGAGI (reference sequence). The CDR3 coding sequence is TGTGCCAGCAGTTACGGGGGGCAGCCCCAGCATTTT. This encodes CASSYGGQPQHF.

This clone has a single count. This rearrangement joins TRBV5-1 to TRBJ2-5; 8 bases line up with TRBD2. The CDR3 is 15 residues long. The V gene end was trimmed by 2 bases and the J gene end by 5 bases; junction bases not matched to a gene: 8. Germline loops: CDR1 SGHRS, CDR2 YFSETQ. The chain's CDR3 is CASSFGGDHPETQYF. The DNA of the CDR3 is TGCGCCAGCAGCTTCGGGGGGGACCACCCCGAGACCCAGTACTTC.

This chain links TRBV19 with TRBJ1-1; tentative D call: TRBD1 (5 bases). Germline CDR1 reads LNHDA; CDR2 reads SQIVND (reference sequence). The CDR3 has 14 amino acids. V was cut by 5 bases and J by 4 bases, with 14 bases left in between. The CDR3 nucleotides are TGTGCCAGTAGTCCCCTCGGGGGGGGCACTGAAGCTTTCTTT. Translating gives CASSPLGGGTEAFF.

V usage is TRBV13 and J usage is TRBJ2-2; 7 nucleotides agree with TRBD1. V trimming: 5 bases; J trimming: 0 bases; junction bases outside the gene matches: 9. Germline V gene sequence: CDR1 PRHDT, CDR2 FYEKMQ (reference sequence). The CDR3 totals 17 residues. The CDR3 coding sequence is TGTGCCAGCAGCAGCCGGGACAGCGGATCGAACACCGGGGAGCTGTTTTTT. The encoded protein is CASSSRDSGSNTGELFF.

The V and J genes are TRBV29-1 and TRBJ1-2, with a tentative D call TRBD1 (5 bases). Germline loops: CDR1 SQVTM, CDR2 ANQGSEA. CDR3 size: 13 residues. Trimming took 3 bases from V and 4 from J, leaving 12 bases between them. This CDR3 is CSVDGVGGYGYTF. The CDR3 DNA reads TGCAGCGTTGATGGGGTTGGGGGCTATGGCTACACCTTC.

V is TRBV15 and J is TRBJ2-2, with 11 bases fitting TRBD2. Germline V gene lookup returns CDR1 LNHNV and CDR2 YYDKDF (reference sequence). The length of the CDR3 is 17 residues. Trimming took 0 bases from V and 3 from J; bases not matched to a gene: 3. CDR3 in amino acids: CATSRDLGLADTGELFF. The CDR3 coding sequence is TGTGCCACCAGCAGAGATCTGGGACTAGCGGACACCGGGGAGCTGTTTTTT.

The gene calls are TRBV5-1 and TRBJ2-5, with 10 bases fitting TRBD1. V shed 4 bases, J shed 1 base, and the junction held 1 base outside the gene matches. The CDR3 totals 14 residues. Per germline, CDR1 SGHRS and CDR2 YFSETQ. As DNA, the CDR3 is TGCGCCAGCAGCGGACAGGGGGTCCAAGAGACCCAGTACTTC. Amino acid sequence: CASSGQGVQETQYF.

V gene TRBV27 combines with J gene TRBJ2-1; D might be TRBD2 (6 bases). Trimming stripped 3 bases from V and 2 bases from J, with 14 bases between. Germline V gives CDR1 MNHEY, CDR2 SMNVEV (reference sequence). CDR3 length equals 16 residues. This CDR3 is CASSLLRGRPYNEQFF. The DNA for the CDR3 is TGTGCCAGCAGTTTGCTGCGGGGTCGGCCCTACAATGAGCAGTTCTTC.

The chain recombines TRBV9 with TRBJ2-1, with D unresolved. Trimming took off 3 bases at V and 2 bases at J, with 6 bases between the two ends. Germline CDR1 SGDLS, CDR2 YYNGEE. This CDR3 comprises 13 residues. CDR3 sequence: CASSAKTYNEQFF. CDR3 sequence (DNA): TGTGCCAGCAGCGCGAAGACCTACAATGAGCAGTTCTTC.

The chain employs TRBV5-1 and TRBJ1-1, with D tentatively TRBD1 (6 bases). Germline loops: CDR1 SGHRS, CDR2 YFSETQ. This CDR3 contains 13 residues. The V end was cut by 4 bases, the J end by 6 bases, with 13 bases between. The CDR3 DNA is TGCGCCAGCAGCCCGGGGGGCTCCCCTGAAGCTTTCTTT. Translation gives CASSPGGSPEAFF.

The chain uses TRBV6-6 and TRBJ2-1, with D possibly matching TRBD2 (6 bases). The V gene's germline CDR1 is MNHNY and CDR2 SVGAGI (reference sequence). The CDR3 consists of 14 residues. Deletions cut 6 bases from V and 5 bases from J, with 14 bases between. The CDR3 DNA reads as TGTGCCAGCAGACTCCGGGACTCTCACAATGAGCAGTTCTTC. Its translation: CASRLRDSHNEQFF.

The V call is TRBV15, the J call TRBJ2-5, with TRBD1 identical over 8 bases. This CDR3 contains 15 residues. V lost 0 bases and J lost 5; bases outside the gene matches: 5. In germline, CDR1 is LNHNV, CDR2 YYDKDF (reference sequence). The CDR3 DNA sequence: TGTGCCACCAGCAGAGATTTGGACAGGGCGGAGACCCAGTACTTC. Protein: CATSRDLDRAETQYF. Looking up the rest from reference TRBV15 and TRBJ2-5 gives the full variable domain: DAMVIQNPRYQVTQFGKPVTLSCSQTLNHNVMYWYQQKSSQAPKLLFHYYDKDFNNEADTPDNFQSRRPNTSFCFLDIRSPGLGDTAMYLCATSRDLDRAETQYFGPGTRLLVL.

In its sample, this clone was seen once. The rearrangement joins TRBV6-5 to TRBJ2-7, with D tentatively TRBD1 (6 bases). The V gene lost 6 bases and the J gene lost 2 bases, with 20 bases spanning the gap. The germline V gene has CDR1 MNHEY and CDR2 SVGAGI. The CDR3 has 16 residues. CDR3 DNA sequence: TGTGCCAGCAGGTACGACGGGACAATCGGCGCCTACGAGCAGTACTTC. This codes for CASRYDGTIGAYEQYF.

The chain combines TRBV5-1 with TRBJ2-1; TRBD2 agrees at 8 bases. The trim removed 4 bases at V and 8 bases at J, leaving 8 bases unmatched. The CDR3 has 14 amino acids. Looked up from germline, CDR1 is SGHRS and CDR2 is YFSETQ. CDR3 DNA sequence: TGCGCCAGCAGCATCGGTAGCGGGGCTTATGAGCAGTTCTTC. Translation: CASSIGSGAYEQFF.

This chain joins TRBV27 and TRBJ1-1; D possibly corresponds to TRBD1 (5 bases). The germline V gene encodes CDR1 MNHEY and CDR2 SMNVEV (reference sequence). The CDR3 is made up of 16 amino acids. V lost 3 bases, J lost 3 bases, and 17 bases lay in between. In DNA form, the CDR3 reads TGTGCCAGCAGTTTCACCTGGGGGGGTGGGGACACTGAAGCTTTCTTT. As protein: CASSFTWGGGDTEAFF.

The V gene is TRBV7-9, the J gene TRBJ2-7, with a tentative D call TRBD2 (5 bases). Trimming took 1 base from V and 1 from J, leaving 11 bases between them. This CDR3 contains 15 residues. The V gene's germline CDR1 is SEHNR and CDR2 FQNEAQ (reference sequence). CDR3 amino acids: CASSLVSSGSYEQYF. The CDR3 DNA sequence: TGTGCCAGCAGCTTAGTCTCGAGCGGTTCCTACGAGCAGTACTTC.

V gene TRBV2 combines with J gene TRBJ1-2; 8 bases are a match to TRBD1. The CDR3 has 15 amino acids. Germline CDR1 and CDR2: SNHLY and FYNNEI. The J segment lost 1 base and the V segment lost 6 bases, leaving 7 bases of the junction unmatched. CDR3 sequence reads: CASRDAGGGNYGYTF. The CDR3 DNA sequence: TGTGCCAGCAGGGATGCAGGGGGCGGTAACTATGGCTACACCTTC.

The chain joins TRBV4-3 to TRBJ2-5, with unresolved D. Per germline, CDR1 LGHNA and CDR2 YSLEER. The CDR3 is made up of 13 amino acids. Trimming left V 4 bases short and J 5 bases short, with 11 bases between. The CDR3 region has the DNA TGCGCCAGCAGCCGAAAGCCAGGCGAGACCCAGTACTTC. Encoded protein: CASSRKPGETQYF.